This T cell receptor (beta chain) was identified during a study of OX40 agonist ivuxolimab in advanced cancers. Germline CDR1 LGHNT, CDR2 FRNRAP. V shed 5 bases and J 1 base; nucleotides not matched to a gene: 6. This CDR3 comprises 16 residues. This table comes from immunoSEQ multiplex PCR, and its TCRdb copy is limited to in-frame clones, with some not included. The sample yields about 70,000 clones, 80% to 95% seen once. Sequencing was performed on CD4+ or CD8+ T cells sorted from blood, taken in a trial of the OX40 agonist ivuxolimab. This chain uses TRBV12-5 with TRBJ1-5; TRBD1 aligns across 9 bases. This TCR derives from an adult with an advanced solid tumor such as melanoma, head and neck, liver or kidney cancer. CDR3 nucleotide sequence: TGTGCTAGTGGTGAGTACGACAGGGGGAGCAATCAGCCCCAGCATTTT. Translating it yields CASGEYDRGSNQPQHF.